These T cell receptor beta chains were read from a single sample in a study of cytomegalovirus exposure and HLA in healthy donors. TCRdb's table, derived via immunoSEQ multiplex PCR, lists solely in-frame clones and lacks some. The table shows 150,000 to 200,000 clones, with around 84% occurring only once. The sample was PBMCs. The receptors derive from a man aged 45-65 years in good health and CMV-seropositive. CDR3s include the opening cysteine and the closing phenylalanine or tryptophan. The D gene is left open where the match is weak. Part of the rows lack a size; the others show once, few, many or a class for expanded clones.

clone size: .
D gene: .
V gene: TRBV7-2
J gene: TRBJ1-4
CDR3 protein: CASSASGATNEKLFF
CDR3 DNA: TGTGCCAGCAGCGCCTCGGGAGCAACTAATGAAAAACTGTTTTTT

clone size: .
D gene: .
V gene: TRBV7-2
J gene: TRBJ1-1
CDR3 protein: CASSLGTGTEAFF
CDR3 DNA: TGTGCCAGCAGCTTAGGTACGGGGACTGAAGCTTTCTTT

clone size: .
D gene: .
V gene: TRBV12-2
J gene: TRBJ2-2
CDR3 protein: CASRLAKQGQCLRDTGELFF
CDR3 DNA: TGTGCAAGTCGCTTAGCGAAACAGGGACAATGCTTAAGGGACACCGGGGAGCTGTTTTTT

clone size: .
D gene: TRBD1
V gene: TRBV7-2
J gene: TRBJ1-5
CDR3 protein: CASSRQGRGQPQHF
CDR3 DNA: TGTGCCAGCAGCCGACAGGGAAGGGGGCAGCCCCAGCATTTT

clone size: once
D gene: TRBD1
V gene: TRBV6-5
J gene: TRBJ2-5
CDR3 protein: CASKKDRGPETQYF
CDR3 DNA: TGTGCCAGCAAAAAAGATAGGGGGCCGGAGACCCAGTACTTC

clone size: .
D gene: TRBD2
V gene: TRBV18
J gene: TRBJ2-7
CDR3 protein: CASSPPLAGGSEQYF
CDR3 DNA: TGTGCCAGCTCACCCCCACTAGCGGGGGGCTCCGAGCAGTACTTC

clone size: once
D gene: TRBD2
V gene: TRBV5-6
J gene: TRBJ2-1
CDR3 protein: CASSAAGTSDHEQFF
CDR3 DNA: TGTGCCAGCAGCGCAGCCGGGACTAGCGACCATGAGCAGTTCTTC

clone size: .
D gene: .
V gene: TRBV9
J gene: TRBJ2-1
CDR3 protein: CASSEGVGVRNEQFF
CDR3 DNA: TGTGCCAGCAGCGAGGGGGTAGGGGTTCGGAATGAGCAGTTCTTC

clone size: .
D gene: TRBD2
V gene: TRBV4-1
J gene: TRBJ2-3
CDR3 protein: CASSQERTSGADTQYF
CDR3 DNA: TGCGCCAGCAGCCAAGAAAGGACTAGCGGAGCAGATACGCAGTATTTT

clone size: few
D gene: TRBD2
V gene: TRBV14
J gene: TRBJ2-1
CDR3 protein: CASSQALAGLNNEQFF
CDR3 DNA: TGTGCCAGCAGCCAAGCGCTAGCGGGGTTGAACAATGAGCAGTTCTTC

clone size: .
D gene: .
V gene: TRBV4-1
J gene: TRBJ1-5
CDR3 protein: CASSQDKARPNQPQHF
CDR3 DNA: TGCGCCAGCAGCCAAGATAAGGCCAGGCCAAATCAGCCCCAGCATTTT

clone size: few
D gene: .
V gene: TRBV29-1
J gene: TRBJ2-1
CDR3 protein: CSVVVDSPYNEQFF
CDR3 DNA: TGCAGCGTGGTGGTGGATAGCCCCTACAATGAGCAGTTCTTC

clone size: few
D gene: TRBD1
V gene: TRBV19
J gene: TRBJ1-2
CDR3 protein: CASRLDRGKSGYTF
CDR3 DNA: TGTGCCAGCCGGCTGGACAGGGGGAAATCTGGCTACACCTTC

clone size: once
D gene: TRBD2
V gene: TRBV6-5
J gene: TRBJ2-2
CDR3 protein: CASSYLAGGGTGELFF
CDR3 DNA: TGTGCCAGCAGTTACTTGGCGGGAGGGGGAACCGGGGAGCTGTTTTTT

clone size: .
D gene: .
V gene: TRBV18
J gene: TRBJ2-2
CDR3 protein: CASSPPSVTGELFF
CDR3 DNA: TGTGCCAGCTCACCACCTTCAGTGACCGGGGAGCTGTTTTTT

clone size: .
D gene: .
V gene: TRBV19
J gene: TRBJ1-3
CDR3 protein: CASSLNRARSGNTIYF
CDR3 DNA: TGTGCCAGTAGTTTAAACAGGGCCCGCTCTGGAAACACCATATATTTT

clone size: once
D gene: TRBD1
V gene: TRBV19
J gene: TRBJ1-3
CDR3 protein: CASSLGQGVSSGNTIYF
CDR3 DNA: TGTGCCAGTAGTCTGGGACAGGGGGTGAGTTCTGGAAACACCATATATTTT

clone size: .
D gene: .
V gene: TRBV19
J gene: TRBJ2-2
CDR3 protein: CASSIDLSPTGELFF
CDR3 DNA: TGTGCCAGTAGTATAGATCTGAGTCCCACCGGGGAGCTGTTTTTT

clone size: .
D gene: TRBD1
V gene: TRBV6-5
J gene: TRBJ2-1
CDR3 protein: CASSYDRGIYNEQFF
CDR3 DNA: TGTGCCAGCAGTTACGACAGGGGGATCTACAATGAGCAGTTCTTC

clone size: .
D gene: .
V gene: TRBV5-4
J gene: TRBJ1-2
CDR3 protein: CASSLGGVNGYTF
CDR3 DNA: TGTGCCAGCAGCTTAGGAGGGGTGAATGGCTACACCTTC

clone size: .
D gene: .
V gene: TRBV5-1
J gene: TRBJ1-1
CDR3 protein: CASSPDQGRHTEAFF
CDR3 DNA: TGCGCCAGCAGCCCGGACCAGGGCCGGCACACTGAAGCTTTCTTT

clone size: .
D gene: TRBD1
V gene: TRBV11-2
J gene: TRBJ2-7
CDR3 protein: CASSPTGPNEQYF
CDR3 DNA: TGTGCCAGCAGCCCGACAGGGCCGAACGAGCAGTACTTC

clone size: few
D gene: .
V gene: TRBV5-1
J gene: TRBJ1-2
CDR3 protein: CASSLDTGISNYGYTF
CDR3 DNA: TGCGCCAGCAGCTTGGATACGGGGATCTCTAACTATGGCTACACCTTC

clone size: .
D gene: .
V gene: TRBV30
J gene: TRBJ1-4
CDR3 protein: CAWSLGGGGGKLFF
CDR3 DNA: TGTGCCTGGAGTCTTGGAGGGGGAGGGGGAAAACTGTTTTTT

clone size: few
D gene: TRBD2
V gene: TRBV9
J gene: TRBJ2-7
CDR3 protein: CASSVGSGGAYEQYF
CDR3 DNA: TGTGCCAGCAGCGTAGGTAGCGGGGGGGCTTACGAGCAGTACTTC

clone size: .
D gene: .
V gene: TRBV5-1
J gene: TRBJ2-3
CDR3 protein: CASSASGFPTDTQYF
CDR3 DNA: TGCGCCAGCAGCGCTTCAGGGTTCCCCACAGATACGCAGTATTTT

clone size: .
D gene: .
V gene: TRBV7-9
J gene: TRBJ2-3
CDR3 protein: CASSPLSNADTQYF
CDR3 DNA: TGTGCCAGCAGCCCCTTATCTAACGCAGATACGCAGTATTTT

clone size: .
D gene: .
V gene: TRBV6-1
J gene: TRBJ1-2
CDR3 protein: CASSTLNRANYGYTF
CDR3 DNA: TGTGCCAGCAGTACCTTAAACAGGGCTAACTATGGCTACACCTTC

clone size: .
D gene: .
V gene: TRBV13
J gene: TRBJ2-5
CDR3 protein: CASSLQLRETQYF
CDR3 DNA: TGTGCCAGCAGCTTACAACTAAGGGAGACCCAGTACTTC

clone size: .
D gene: .
V gene: TRBV5-6
J gene: TRBJ2-7
CDR3 protein: CASSSGVEEQYF
CDR3 DNA: TGTGCCAGCAGCTCCGGTGTCGAAGAGCAGTACTTC

clone size: .
D gene: TRBD1
V gene: TRBV18
J gene: TRBJ1-2
CDR3 protein: CASSSLPGQGGPYGYTF
CDR3 DNA: TGTGCCAGCTCATCCCTCCCCGGGCAGGGGGGCCCCTATGGCTACACCTTC

clone size: .
D gene: .
V gene: TRBV5-6
J gene: TRBJ1-3
CDR3 protein: CASSWGHFSGNTIYF
CDR3 DNA: TGTGCCAGCAGCTGGGGACACTTCTCTGGAAACACCATATATTTT

clone size: .
D gene: .
V gene: TRBV13
J gene: TRBJ2-3
CDR3 protein: CASSLYNTDTQYF
CDR3 DNA: TGTGCCAGCAGCTTATACAACACAGATACGCAGTATTTT

clone size: .
D gene: .
V gene: TRBV11-1
J gene: TRBJ1-3
CDR3 protein: CASSPDSDTGYTIYF
CDR3 DNA: TGTGCCAGCAGCCCTGACAGTGATACCGGATACACCATATATTTT

clone size: .
D gene: TRBD1
V gene: TRBV5-1
J gene: TRBJ1-1
CDR3 protein: CASSLDRQGAEAFF
CDR3 DNA: TGCGCCAGCAGCTTGGACCGACAGGGCGCTGAAGCTTTCTTT

clone size: .
D gene: .
V gene: TRBV5-5
J gene: TRBJ1-5
CDR3 protein: CASSLAPGFLNQPQHF
CDR3 DNA: TGTGCCAGCAGCTTGGCCCCAGGGTTTCTCAATCAGCCCCAGCATTTT

clone size: few
D gene: TRBD1
V gene: TRBV7-2
J gene: TRBJ1-2
CDR3 protein: CASSLAWQGDGYTF
CDR3 DNA: TGTGCCAGCAGCTTAGCGTGGCAGGGGGATGGCTACACCTTC